This T cell receptor (beta chain) was observed in a study of patients and donors after allogeneic stem cell transplantation. TCRdb redid the calling of the RT-PCR reads with MiXCR, one entry per CDR3 protein. The sample shows 70,000 to 95,000 distinct CDR3 sequences, approximately 5.2% of them seen only once. This clonotype was seen repeatedly, ten times or more. V lost 0 bases to trimming and J lost 2 bases, with 7 bases between them. This CDR3 comprises 14 residues. Germline V lookup: CDR1 SGDLS, CDR2 YYNGEE. Sequenced material: blood, either unsorted or a sorted T cell fraction (not recorded which). This sequence joins TRBV9 and TRBJ2-3; D ambiguous. The TCR originated in a human donor who was either an allogeneic HSCT recipient or a stem cell or donor lymphocyte infusion donor (not recorded which). It is not recorded whose cells these are; they may come from a transplant donor. Here the CDR3 DNA reads TGTGCCAGCAGCGTAGGCATATACACAGATACGCAGTATTTT. Protein sequence: CASSVGIYTDTQYF. Based on the CDR3 plus reference TRBV9 and TRBJ2-3, the full variable domain is DSGVTQTPKHLITATGQRVTLRCSPRSGDLSVYWYQQSLDQGLQFLIQYYNGEERAKGNILERFSAQQFPDLHSELNLSSLELGDSALYFCASSVGIYTDTQYFGPGTRLTVL.